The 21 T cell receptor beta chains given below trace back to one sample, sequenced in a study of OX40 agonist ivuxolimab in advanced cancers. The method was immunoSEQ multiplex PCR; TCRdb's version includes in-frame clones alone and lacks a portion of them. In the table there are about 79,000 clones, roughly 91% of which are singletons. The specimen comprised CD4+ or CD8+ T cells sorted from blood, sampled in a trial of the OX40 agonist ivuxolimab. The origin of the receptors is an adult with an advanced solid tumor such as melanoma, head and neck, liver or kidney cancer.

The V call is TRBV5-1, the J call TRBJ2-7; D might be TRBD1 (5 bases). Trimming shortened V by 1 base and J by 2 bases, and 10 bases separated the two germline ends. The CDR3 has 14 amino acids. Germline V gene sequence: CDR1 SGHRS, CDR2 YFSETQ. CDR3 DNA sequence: TGCGCCAGCAGCTTGATTGACAGTGCCTACGAGCAGTACTTC. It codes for CASSLIDSAYEQYF.

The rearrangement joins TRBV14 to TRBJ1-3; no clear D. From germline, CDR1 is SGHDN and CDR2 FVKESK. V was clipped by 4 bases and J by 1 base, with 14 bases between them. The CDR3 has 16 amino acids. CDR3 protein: CASSLRRWISGNTIYF. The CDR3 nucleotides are TGTGCCAGCAGCCTACGACGGTGGATATCTGGAAACACCATATATTTT.

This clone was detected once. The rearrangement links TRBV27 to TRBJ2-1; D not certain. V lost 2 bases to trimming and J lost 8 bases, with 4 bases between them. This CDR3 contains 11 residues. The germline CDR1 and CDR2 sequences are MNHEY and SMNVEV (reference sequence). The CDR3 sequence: CASSLGDEQFF. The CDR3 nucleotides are TGTGCCAGCAGTTTAGGCGATGAGCAGTTCTTC.

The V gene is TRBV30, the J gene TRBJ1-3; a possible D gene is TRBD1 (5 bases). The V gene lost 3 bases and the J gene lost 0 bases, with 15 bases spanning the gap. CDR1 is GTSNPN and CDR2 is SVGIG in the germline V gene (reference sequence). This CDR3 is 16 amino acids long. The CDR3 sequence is CAWSWGAGISGNTIYF. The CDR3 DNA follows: TGTGCCTGGAGCTGGGGAGCAGGGATCTCTGGAAACACCATATATTTT.

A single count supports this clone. The CDR3 DNA is TGTGCCAGCTCACCAATCCCGGGGACTAGCGGAAGCCATCAGTACAATGAGCAGTTCTTC. Amino acid sequence: CASSPIPGTSGSHQYNEQFF. V usage is TRBV18 and J usage is TRBJ2-1; 11 bases line up with TRBD2. Germline CDR1 is KGHSH and CDR2 is LQKENI. The CDR3 length is 20 residues. V lost 2 bases and J lost 4; bases outside the gene matches: 16.

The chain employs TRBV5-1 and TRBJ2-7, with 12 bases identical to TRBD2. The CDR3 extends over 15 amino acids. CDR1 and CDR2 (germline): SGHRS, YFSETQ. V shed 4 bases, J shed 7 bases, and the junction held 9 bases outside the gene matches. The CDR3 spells CASSLTSGSSWEQYF. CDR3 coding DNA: TGCGCCAGCAGCCTGACTAGCGGGAGTTCGTGGGAGCAGTACTTC.

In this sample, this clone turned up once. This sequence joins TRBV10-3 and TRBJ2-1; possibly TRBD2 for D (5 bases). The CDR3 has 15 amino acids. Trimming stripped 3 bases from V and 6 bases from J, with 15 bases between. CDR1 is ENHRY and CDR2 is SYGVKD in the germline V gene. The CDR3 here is CAISDRGPPANEQFF. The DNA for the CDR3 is TGTGCCATCAGTGATAGAGGGCCTCCGGCCAATGAGCAGTTCTTC.

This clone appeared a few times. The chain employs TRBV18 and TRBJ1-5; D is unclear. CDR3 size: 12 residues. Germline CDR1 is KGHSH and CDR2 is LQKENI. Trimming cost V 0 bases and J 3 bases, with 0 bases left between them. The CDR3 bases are TGTGCCAGCTCACCACCCAATCAGCCCCAGCATTTT. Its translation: CASSPPNQPQHF.

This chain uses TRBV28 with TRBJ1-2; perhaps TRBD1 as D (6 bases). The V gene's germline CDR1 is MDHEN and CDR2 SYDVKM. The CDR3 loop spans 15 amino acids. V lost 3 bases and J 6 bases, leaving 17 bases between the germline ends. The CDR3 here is CASSFPEGEGHGYTF. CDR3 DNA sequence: TGTGCCAGCAGTTTCCCCGAGGGGGAGGGCCATGGCTACACCTTC.

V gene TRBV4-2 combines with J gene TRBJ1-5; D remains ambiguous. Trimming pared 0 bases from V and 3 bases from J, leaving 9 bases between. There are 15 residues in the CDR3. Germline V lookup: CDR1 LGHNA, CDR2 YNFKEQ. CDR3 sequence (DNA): TGTGCCAGCAGCCAAGATCTACAGCTCAATCAGCCCCAGCATTTT. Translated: CASSQDLQLNQPQHF.

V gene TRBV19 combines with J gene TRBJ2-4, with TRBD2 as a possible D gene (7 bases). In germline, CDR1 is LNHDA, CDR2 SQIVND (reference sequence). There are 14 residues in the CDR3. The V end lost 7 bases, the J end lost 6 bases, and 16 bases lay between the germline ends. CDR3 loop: CASMGGGTGNIQYF. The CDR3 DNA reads TGTGCCAGTATGGGAGGGGGGACTGGAAACATTCAGTACTTC.

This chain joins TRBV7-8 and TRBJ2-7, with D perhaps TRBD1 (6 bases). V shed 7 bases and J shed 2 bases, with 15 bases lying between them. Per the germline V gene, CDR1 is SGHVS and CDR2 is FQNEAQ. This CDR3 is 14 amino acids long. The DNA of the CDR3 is TGTGCCAGCACCATAGACCAGGGGACCTACGAGCAGTACTTC. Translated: CASTIDQGTYEQYF.

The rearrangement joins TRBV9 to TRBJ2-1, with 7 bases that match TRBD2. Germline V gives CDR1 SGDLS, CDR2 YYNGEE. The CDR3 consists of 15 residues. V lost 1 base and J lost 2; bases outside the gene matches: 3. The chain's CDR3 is CASSVSGKPYNEQFF. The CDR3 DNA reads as TGTGCCAGCAGCGTAAGCGGGAAACCCTACAATGAGCAGTTCTTC.

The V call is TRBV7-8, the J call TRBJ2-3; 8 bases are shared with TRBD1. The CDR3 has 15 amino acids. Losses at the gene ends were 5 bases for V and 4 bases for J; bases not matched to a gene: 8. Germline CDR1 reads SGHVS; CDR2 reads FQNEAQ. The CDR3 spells CASSTYPTGADTQYF. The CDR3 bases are TGTGCCAGCAGCACCTACCCGACAGGGGCAGATACGCAGTATTTT.

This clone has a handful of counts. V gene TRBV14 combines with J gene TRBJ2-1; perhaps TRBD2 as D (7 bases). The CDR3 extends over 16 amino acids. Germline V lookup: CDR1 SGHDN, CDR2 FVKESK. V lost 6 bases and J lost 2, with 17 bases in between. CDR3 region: CASSIRRGGTYNEQFF. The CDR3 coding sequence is TGTGCCAGCAGTATACGGAGGGGGGGGACCTACAATGAGCAGTTCTTC. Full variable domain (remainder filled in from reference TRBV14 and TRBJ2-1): EAGVTQFPSHSVIEKGQTVTLRCDPISGHDNLYWYRRVMGKEIKFLLHFVKESKQDESGMPNNRFLAERTGGTYSTLKVQPAELEDSGVYFCASSIRRGGTYNEQFFGPGTRLTVL.

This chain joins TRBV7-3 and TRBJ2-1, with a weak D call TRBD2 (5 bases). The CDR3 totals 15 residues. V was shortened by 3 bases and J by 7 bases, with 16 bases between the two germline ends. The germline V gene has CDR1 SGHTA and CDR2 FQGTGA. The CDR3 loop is CASSFFGGPNNEQFF. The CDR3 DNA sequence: TGTGCCAGCAGCTTCTTCGGAGGCCCTAATAATGAGCAGTTCTTC.

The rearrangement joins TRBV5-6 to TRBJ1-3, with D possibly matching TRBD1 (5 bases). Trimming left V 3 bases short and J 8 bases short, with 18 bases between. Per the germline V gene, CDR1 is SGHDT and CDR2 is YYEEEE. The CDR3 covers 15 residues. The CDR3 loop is CASSYFQAGGHTIYF. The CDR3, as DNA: TGTGCCAGCAGCTACTTTCAGGCCGGGGGACACACCATATATTTT.

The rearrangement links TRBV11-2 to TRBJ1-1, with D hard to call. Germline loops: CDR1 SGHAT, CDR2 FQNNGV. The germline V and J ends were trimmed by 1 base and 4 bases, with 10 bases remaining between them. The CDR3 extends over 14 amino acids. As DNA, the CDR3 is TGTGCCAGCAGCTTAGTCGGGGTTACCACTGAAGCTTTCTTT. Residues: CASSLVGVTTEAFF.

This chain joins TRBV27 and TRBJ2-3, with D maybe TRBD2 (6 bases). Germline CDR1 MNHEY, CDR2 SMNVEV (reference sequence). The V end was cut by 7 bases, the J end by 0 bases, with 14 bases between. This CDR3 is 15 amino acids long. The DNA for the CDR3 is TGTGCCAGCAAGGGTGGAGGGTGGAGCACAGATACGCAGTATTTT. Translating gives CASKGGGWSTDTQYF.

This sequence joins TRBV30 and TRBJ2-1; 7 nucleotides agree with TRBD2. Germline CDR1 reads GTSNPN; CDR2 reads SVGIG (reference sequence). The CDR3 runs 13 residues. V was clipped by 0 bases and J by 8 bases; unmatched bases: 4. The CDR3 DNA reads TGTGCCTGGAGTGTCGGACTAGGGGATGAGCAGTTCTTC. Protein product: CAWSVGLGDEQFF.

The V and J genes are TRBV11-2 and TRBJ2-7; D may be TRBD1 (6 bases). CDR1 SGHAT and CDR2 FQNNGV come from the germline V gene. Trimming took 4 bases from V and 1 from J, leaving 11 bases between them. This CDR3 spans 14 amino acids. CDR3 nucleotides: TGTGCCAGCAGCTCAGGGACACCTTCCTACGAGCAGTACTTC. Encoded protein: CASSSGTPSYEQYF.